One and the same sample provided the 11 T cell receptor beta chains below, sequenced in a study of T cell repertoires in cytomegalovirus infection (dated by TCRdb to the late 2010s). Data came from an Illumina HiSeq 1500. TCRdb reanalyzed the raw reads on its own, using fastp at Q25 for trimming and MiXCR for clone calling, and kept in-frame beta chains. Merged by CDR3 protein, the rows form single entries marked with the most common genes and DNA. The sample table contains over 300,000 distinct CDR3 sequences; only one count was recorded for 15% to 20% of them. Around 13% of the sample is in the top ten clones. Material: PBMCs. The receptors originated from a human donor in good health (CMV status not recorded). Some clones in this sample may be carry-over from other donors' samples.

J is TRBJ2-1 and V is TRBV6-5; D is possibly TRBD1 (6 bases). The V and J ends lost 6 bases and 0 bases respectively, with 12 bases between them. Germline V lookup: CDR1 MNHEY, CDR2 SVGAGI. This CDR3 has 15 residues. The CDR3 reads CASSSGQYSYNEQFF. The CDR3 DNA follows: TGTGCCAGCAGCTCCGGACAGTACTCCTACAATGAGCAGTTCTTC.

In this sample, this clonotype turned up a few times. As DNA, the CDR3 is TGTGCCAGCAGTGATCAGGTGGTTGGCTACGAGCAGTACTTC. Protein: CASSDQVVGYEQYF. The V call is TRBV2, the J call TRBJ2-7; D call uncertain. Looked up from germline, CDR1 is SNHLY and CDR2 is FYNNEI. The CDR3 is 14 residues long. Deletions cut 3 bases from V and 3 bases from J, with 12 bases between. Combining the CDR3 with reference TRBV2 and TRBJ2-7 gives the whole variable domain EPEVTQTPSHQVTQMGQEVILRCVPISNHLYFYWYRQILGQKVEFLVSFYNNEISEKSEIFDDQFSVERPDGSNFTLKIRSTKLEDSAMYFCASSDQVVGYEQYFGPGTRLTVT.

For this clonotype: Because it lacks the conserved phenylalanine or tryptophan at the end, this CDR3 is likely a read error. The DNA is left out, because the CDR3 cannot be placed on it with certainty; the CDR3 is given as TCRdb lists it. The CDR3 sequence is CASSSQGPPIYGV. The rearrangement links TRBV28 to TRBJ1-2. The CDR3 adds up to 13 amino acids, both ends counted. From germline, CDR1 is MDHEN and CDR2 SYDVKM.

This clonotype has only a few counts. The CDR3 reads CASSVELRADTQYF. The CDR3 nucleotides are TGTGCCAGCAGTGTGGAGTTAAGGGCAGATACGCAGTATTTT. V and J are TRBV2 and TRBJ2-3; D unclear. Germline values: CDR1 SNHLY, CDR2 FYNNEI. The CDR3 runs 14 residues. The germline V and J ends were trimmed by 4 bases and 4 bases, with 12 bases remaining between them.

This clonotype has only a few counts. The chain couples TRBV12-3 or TRBV12-4 to TRBJ2-3; 8 bases are shared with TRBD1. V gave up 3 bases and J gave up 3 bases; unmatched junction bases: 8. CDR3 length equals 16 residues. CDR3 nucleotide sequence: TGTGCCAGCAGTTTCGGACAGGGCCCACGGACAGATACGCAGTATTTT. Protein: CASSFGQGPRTDTQYF.

This clonotype was recorded a few times. V and J are TRBV4-3 and TRBJ1-1, with 8 nucleotides matching TRBD1. The V gene end was trimmed by 2 bases and the J gene end by 7 bases; junction bases not matched to a gene: 3. CDR3 length: 13 residues. Looked up from germline, CDR1 is LGHNA and CDR2 is YSLEER. The CDR3 region is CASSQYRGFEAFF. The CDR3 bases are TGCGCCAGCAGCCAATACAGGGGGTTTGAAGCTTTCTTT.

This clonotype was counted ten times or more. The chain combines TRBV2 with TRBJ1-1, with TRBD1 identical over 8 bases. In germline, CDR1 is SNHLY, CDR2 FYNNEI. After removal of 6 bases from V and 0 bases from J, the junction contained 9 bases not matched to a gene. CDR3 length equals 16 residues. For the CDR3, the DNA is TGTGCCAGCAGCGAACAGGGGGTGGGAATGAACACTGAAGCTTTCTTT. It is translated as CASSEQGVGMNTEAFF.

This clonotype occurred many times. The chain couples TRBV7-2 to TRBJ2-3; D not resolved. The CDR3 is 12 amino acids. Per the germline V gene, CDR1 is SGHTA and CDR2 is FQGNSA. Trimming shortened V by 4 bases and J by 7 bases, and 9 bases separated the two germline ends. CDR3 DNA sequence: TGTGCCAGCAGCTCCCAGAGGTATACGCAGTATTTT. Its translation is CASSSQRYTQYF.

This clonotype was observed at least ten times. The chain couples TRBV7-8 to TRBJ1-1, with no clear D. This CDR3 is built from 14 residues. Trimming removed 0 bases from V and 0 bases from J, with 5 bases in between. Germline CDR1 reads SGHVS; CDR2 reads FQNEAQ. The CDR3 coding sequence is TGTGCCAGCAGCTTAGCTGGAATGAACACTGAAGCTTTCTTT. Residues: CASSLAGMNTEAFF.

This chain uses TRBV20-1 with TRBJ2-5, with no clear D. Trimming stripped 6 bases from V and 9 bases from J, with 20 bases between. The CDR3 sequence is 13 residues long. CDR1 is DFQATT and CDR2 is SNEGSKA in the germline V gene (reference sequence). CDR3 sequence reads: CSAIKDTLSAQYF. The CDR3 DNA is TGCAGTGCCATAAAAGACACCCTGTCCGCCCAGTACTTC.

This clonotype was observed a few times. This sequence joins TRBV28 and TRBJ1-1; D ambiguous. The CDR3 has 14 amino acids. In germline, CDR1 is MDHEN, CDR2 SYDVKM. The V and J ends lost 3 bases and 1 base respectively, with 9 bases between them. CDR3 amino acids: CASSFLRKNTEAFF. The DNA for the CDR3 is TGTGCCAGCAGTTTTCTGAGGAAGAACACTGAAGCTTTCTTT.